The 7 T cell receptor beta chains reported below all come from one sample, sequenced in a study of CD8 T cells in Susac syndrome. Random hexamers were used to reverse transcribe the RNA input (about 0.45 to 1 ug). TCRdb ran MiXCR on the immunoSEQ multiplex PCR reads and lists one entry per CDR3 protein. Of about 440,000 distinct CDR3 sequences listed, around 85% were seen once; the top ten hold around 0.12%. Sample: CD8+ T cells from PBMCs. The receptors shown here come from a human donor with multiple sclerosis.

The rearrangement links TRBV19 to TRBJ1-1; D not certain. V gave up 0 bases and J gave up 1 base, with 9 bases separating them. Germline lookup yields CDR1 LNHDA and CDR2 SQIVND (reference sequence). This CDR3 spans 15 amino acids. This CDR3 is CASSIDDTGNTEAFF. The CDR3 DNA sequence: TGTGCCAGTAGTATAGATGACACTGGGAACACTGAAGCTTTCTTT.

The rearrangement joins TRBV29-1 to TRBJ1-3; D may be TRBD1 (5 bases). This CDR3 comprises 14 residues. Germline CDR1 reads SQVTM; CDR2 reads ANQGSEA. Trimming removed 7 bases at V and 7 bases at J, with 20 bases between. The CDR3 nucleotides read TGCAGCGCTGCCACGGACATAGATGGCAACACCATATATTTT. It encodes CSAATDIDGNTIYF.

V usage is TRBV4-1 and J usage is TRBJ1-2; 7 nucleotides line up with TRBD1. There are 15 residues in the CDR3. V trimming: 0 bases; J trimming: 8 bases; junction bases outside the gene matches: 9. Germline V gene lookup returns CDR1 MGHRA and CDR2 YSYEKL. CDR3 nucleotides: TGCGCCAGCAGCCAAGATCTAACAGGGGCGCAAGGCTACACCTTC. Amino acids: CASSQDLTGAQGYTF.

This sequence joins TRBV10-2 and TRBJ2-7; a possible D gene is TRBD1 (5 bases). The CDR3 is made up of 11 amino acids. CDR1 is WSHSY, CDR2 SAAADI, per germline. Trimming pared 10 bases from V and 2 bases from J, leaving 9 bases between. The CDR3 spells CATGPAYEQYF. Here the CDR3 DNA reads TGCGCCACAGGGCCGGCCTACGAGCAGTACTTC.

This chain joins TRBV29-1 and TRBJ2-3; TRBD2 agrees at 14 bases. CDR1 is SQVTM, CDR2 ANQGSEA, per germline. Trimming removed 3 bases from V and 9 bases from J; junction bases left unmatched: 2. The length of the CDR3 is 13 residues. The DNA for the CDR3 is TGCAGCGTTGAGGGACTAGCGGGAGAGACGCAGTATTTT. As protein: CSVEGLAGETQYF.

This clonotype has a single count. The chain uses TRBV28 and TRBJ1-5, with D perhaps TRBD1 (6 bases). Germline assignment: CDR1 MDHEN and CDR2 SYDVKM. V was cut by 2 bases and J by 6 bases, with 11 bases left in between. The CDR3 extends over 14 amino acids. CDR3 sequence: CASSLVRGGQPQHF. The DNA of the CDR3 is TGTGCCAGCAGTTTAGTCAGGGGAGGTCAGCCCCAGCATTTT.

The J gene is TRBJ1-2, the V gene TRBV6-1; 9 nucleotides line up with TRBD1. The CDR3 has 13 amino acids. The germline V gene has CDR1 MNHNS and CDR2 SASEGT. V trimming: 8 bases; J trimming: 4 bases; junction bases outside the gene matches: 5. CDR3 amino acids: CASLSQGAYGYTF. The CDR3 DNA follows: TGTGCCAGCCTCTCACAGGGGGCCTATGGCTACACCTTC.